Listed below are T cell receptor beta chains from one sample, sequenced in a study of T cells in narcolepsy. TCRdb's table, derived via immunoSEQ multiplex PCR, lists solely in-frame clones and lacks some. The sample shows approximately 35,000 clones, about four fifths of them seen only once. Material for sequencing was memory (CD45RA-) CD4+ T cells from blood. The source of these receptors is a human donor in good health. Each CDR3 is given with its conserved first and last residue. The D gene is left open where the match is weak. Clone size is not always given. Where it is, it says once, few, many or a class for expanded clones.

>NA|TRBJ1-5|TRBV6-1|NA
TGTGCCAGCAGTGAAAGCTTCGATCAGCCCCAGCATTTT
CASSESFDQPQHF
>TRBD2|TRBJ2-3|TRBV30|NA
TGTGCCTGGAGTGTAAGGCGGCGGGAGAGCCCAGATACGCAGTATTTT
CAWSVRRRESPDTQYF
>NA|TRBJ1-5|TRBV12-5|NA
TGTGCTAGTGGTTCCGATTATAGCAATCAGCCCCAGCATTTT
CASGSDYSNQPQHF
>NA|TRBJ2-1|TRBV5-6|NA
TGTGCCAGCACCAGTGGGATCAGGACTCACAATGAGCAGTTCTTC
CASTSGIRTHNEQFF
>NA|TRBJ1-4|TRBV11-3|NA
TGTGCCAGCAGCTTAGTGACCGGAGGCGTTGAAAAACTGTTTTTT
CASSLVTGGVEKLFF
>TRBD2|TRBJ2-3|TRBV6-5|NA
TGTGCCACTCAACTCGGGGGGGACACAGATACGCAGTATTTT
CATQLGGDTDTQYF
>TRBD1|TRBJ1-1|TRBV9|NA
TGTGCCAGCAGCGGAGGAACGGGACAGGGGAGAAATGGAGCTTTCTTT
CASSGGTGQGRNGAFF
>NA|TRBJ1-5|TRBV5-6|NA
TGTGCCAGCAGCTTGGTGGCGACACCCGCCCAGCCCCAGCATTTT
CASSLVATPAQPQHF
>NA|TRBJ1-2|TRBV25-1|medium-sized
TGTGCCAGCAGACAGACAGGTTACAACTATGGCTACACCTTC
CASRQTGYNYGYTF
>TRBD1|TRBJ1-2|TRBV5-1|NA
TGCGCCAGCAGCATAGGGACAGGGTACGATGGCTACACCTTC
CASSIGTGYDGYTF
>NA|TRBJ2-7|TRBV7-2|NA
TGTGCCAGCAGCTTAAAAGAGGGCTGGAACGAGCAGTACTTC
CASSLKEGWNEQYF
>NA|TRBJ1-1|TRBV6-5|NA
TGTGCCAGCACTCTCCTTGGCAGCGAAGCTTTCTTT
CASTLLGSEAFF
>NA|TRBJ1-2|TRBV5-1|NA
TGCGCCAGCAGCTTGGATCGGGGGTTCGATGGCTACACCTTC
CASSLDRGFDGYTF
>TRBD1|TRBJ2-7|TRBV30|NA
TGTGCCTGGGCCGGGACAGGGAGCAACGAGCAGTACTTC
CAWAGTGSNEQYF
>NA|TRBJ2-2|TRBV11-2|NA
TGTGCCAGCAGCCGAGGGTCGGACGTGCCGAACACCGGGGAGCTGTTTTTT
CASSRGSDVPNTGELFF
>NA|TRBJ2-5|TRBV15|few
TGTGCCACCAGTATGAACAGCGGGCTAGAGACCCAGTACTTC
CATSMNSGLETQYF
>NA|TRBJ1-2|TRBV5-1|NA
TGCGCCAGCAGCTTGGATGGATTAAGACGAGCCACTAACTATGGCTACACCTTC
CASSLDGLRRATNYGYTF
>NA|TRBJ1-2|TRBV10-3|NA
TGTGCCATCAGTGAGCGGGCAGCAAGAGACTATGGCTACACCTTC
CAISERAARDYGYTF
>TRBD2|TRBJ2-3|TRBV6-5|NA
TGTGCCAGCAGTAGCCCTAGCGGGCCCACAGATACGCAGTATTTT
CASSSPSGPTDTQYF
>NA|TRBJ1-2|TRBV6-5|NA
TGTGCCAGCAGTCGTCGGACGGCCAACTATGGCTACACCTTC
CASSRRTANYGYTF
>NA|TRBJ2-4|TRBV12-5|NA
TGTGCTAGTTCTTTGCCCCCGACGGGATCGAATGCCAAAAACATTCAGTACTTC
CASSLPPTGSNAKNIQYF
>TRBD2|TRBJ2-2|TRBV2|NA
TGTGCCATACCCCTGACTAGCCAGGGCACCGGGGAGCTGTTTTTT
CAIPLTSQGTGELFF